Below are 7 T cell receptor beta chains sequenced from a single sample in a study of T cells in Graves' hyperthyroidism and ophthalmopathy. Regions amplified from RNA transcripts were the TCR beta CDR3 regions. The HTBI primer set was used in a first-round RT-PCR of the TCR CDR3. TCRdb called the multiplex PCR reads again in MiXCR, with one record for every CDR3 protein. The sample gives about 640,000 distinct CDR3 sequences, less than 25% of which show up once; more than 30% is in the top ten. Sequences were obtained from blood. All receptors come from a man under 40 with Graves' ophthalmopathy.

This sequence joins TRBV10-3 and TRBJ2-5; 10 nucleotides agree with TRBD2. V lost 0 bases, J lost 4 bases, and 5 bases stayed unmatched. This CDR3 is built from 16 residues. Per germline, CDR1 ENHRY and CDR2 SYGVKD. The CDR3 loop is CAISESSGRRGETQYF. The CDR3 DNA sequence: TGTGCCATCAGTGAGTCTAGCGGGAGGAGGGGAGAGACCCAGTACTTC.

The CDR3 bases are TGTGCCAGCAGTTTCCTAGAACTTGCCGATACGCAGTATTTT. This encodes CASSFLELADTQYF. The V call is TRBV28, the J call TRBJ2-3; unclear D gene. The CDR3 sequence is 14 residues long. V lost 3 bases and J lost 6, with 13 bases in between. From germline, CDR1 is MDHEN and CDR2 SYDVKM.

This rearrangement joins TRBV7-2 to TRBJ2-7; TRBD1 or TRBD2 may be the D gene (5 bases each). Per the germline V gene, CDR1 is SGHTA and CDR2 is FQGNSA. Trimming removed 0 bases at V and 7 bases at J, with 16 bases between. This CDR3 comprises 15 residues. The CDR3 protein is CASSLASGTRREQYF. The DNA for the CDR3 is TGTGCCAGCAGCTTAGCTAGTGGGACGAGAAGAGAGCAGTACTTC.

At least ten counts were recorded for this clonotype. The chain has TRBV11-3 and TRBJ2-4, with D perhaps matching TRBD2 (5 bases). The V end lost 5 bases, the J end lost 0 bases, and 20 bases lay between the germline ends. Germline V gene sequence: CDR1 SGHNT, CDR2 YENEEA. CDR3 length: 18 residues. CDR3 DNA: TGTGCCAGCAGCCCACGTCCGGCGGGCCCACTAGCCAAAAACATTCAGTACTTC. Translation gives CASSPRPAGPLAKNIQYF.

This clonotype was picked up a small number of times. The chain couples TRBV29-1 to TRBJ2-1; TRBD2 agrees at 9 bases. The CDR3 loop spans 15 amino acids. Germline assignment: CDR1 SQVTM and CDR2 ANQGSEA. V lost 7 bases, J lost 6 bases, and 13 bases stayed unmatched. CDR3 coding DNA: TGCAGCGCTCGCTTGCGGGAGGGCCCGGGCAATGAGCAGTTCTTC. It yields the protein CSARLREGPGNEQFF.

This clonotype was recorded a few times. The chain uses TRBV7-6 and TRBJ1-4; 7 bases agree with TRBD1. In germline, CDR1 is SGHVS, CDR2 FNYEAQ. Losses at the gene ends were 0 bases for V and 8 bases for J; bases not matched to a gene: 6. The CDR3 sequence is 15 residues long. The CDR3 region has the DNA TGTGCCAGCAGCTTAGCGTTAGGGGGCAACGAAAAACTGTTTTTT. Residues: CASSLALGGNEKLFF. Variable domain in full (rest from reference TRBV7-6 and TRBJ1-4): GAGVSQSPRYKVTKRGQDVALRCDPISGHVSLYWYRQALGQGPEFLTYFNYEAQQDKSGLPNDRFSAERPEGSISTLTIQRTEQRDSAMYRCASSLALGGNEKLFFGSGTQLSVL.

The V and J genes are TRBV25-1 and TRBJ2-5; D gene ambiguous. The V gene lost 2 bases and the J gene lost 4 bases, with 11 bases spanning the gap. The CDR3 sequence is 14 residues long. Germline CDR1 reads MGHDK; CDR2 reads SYGVNS. The CDR3: CASSEPGRIETQYF. In DNA form, the CDR3 reads TGTGCCAGCAGTGAACCTGGACGAATAGAGACCCAGTACTTC.